Following are 16 T cell receptor beta chains from one sample sequenced in a study of T cells in Graves' hyperthyroidism and ophthalmopathy. RNA transcripts provided the source from which TCR beta CDR3 regions were amplified. The HTBI primer set served for first-round RT-PCR of the TCR CDR3. TCRdb analysed the multiplex PCR reads with MiXCR anew, one entry per CDR3 protein. The sample yields approximately 740,000 distinct CDR3 sequences, approximately 14% seen once. Sequencing was performed on blood. Receptors originate from a woman between 18 and 29 years old with Graves' hyperthyroidism.

This clonotype has ten or more counts. Here the CDR3 DNA reads TGTGCCAGCAGCTTAAGTGGGACAGGTGTAAAACTGTTTTTT. Amino acid sequence: CASSLSGTGVKLFF. The chain employs TRBV11-2 and TRBJ1-4; TRBD1 aligns across 8 bases. There are 14 residues in the CDR3. CDR1 and CDR2 (germline): SGHAT, FQNNGV. The junction had 6 bases not matched to a gene; V was cut back by 2 bases and J by 10 bases. Variable domain in full (rest from reference TRBV11-2 and TRBJ1-4): EAGVAQSPRYKIIEKRQSVAFWCNPISGHATLYWYQQILGQGPKLLIQFQNNGVVDDSQLPKDRFSAERLKGVDSTLKIQPAKLEDSAVYLCASSLSGTGVKLFFGSGTQLSVL.

V usage is TRBV13 and J usage is TRBJ2-2, with a tentative D call TRBD2 (6 bases). The CDR3 has 13 amino acids. Germline loops: CDR1 PRHDT, CDR2 FYEKMQ (reference sequence). Trimming removed 5 bases at V and 6 bases at J, with 10 bases between. The CDR3 bases are TGTGCCAGCAGCACCGGGGAGGCCGGGGAGCTGTTTTTT. Protein sequence: CASSTGEAGELFF.

The J gene is TRBJ2-4, the V gene TRBV12-3 or TRBV12-4, with 7 bases matching TRBD1. Losses at the gene ends were 2 bases for V and 3 bases for J; bases not matched to a gene: 1. The CDR3 is 14 amino acids. This chain's CDR3 is CASSLRQGKNIQYF. In DNA form, the CDR3 reads TGTGCCAGCAGTTTAAGACAGGGCAAAAACATTCAGTACTTC.

Ten or more counts support this clonotype. The genes are TRBV27 and TRBJ1-2; D unclear. V was pared by 5 bases and J by 4 bases, with 14 bases between. This CDR3 has 14 residues. In germline, CDR1 is MNHEY, CDR2 SMNVEV (reference sequence). The CDR3 region has the DNA TGTGCCAGCAGTCCGGTGGGCAGTACCTATGGCTACACCTTC. This gives the protein CASSPVGSTYGYTF.

This clonotype occurred a few times. The rearrangement uses TRBV27 and TRBJ2-7, with 7 bases that match TRBD1. The CDR3 runs 18 residues. Germline V lookup: CDR1 MNHEY, CDR2 SMNVEV (reference sequence). Losses at the gene ends were 6 bases for V and 0 bases for J; bases not matched to a gene: 17. The CDR3 nucleotides are TGTGCCAGCAGGATACGGGACAGCCGATGGGCCGGCTCCTACGAGCAGTACTTC. Translated, it gives CASRIRDSRWAGSYEQYF.

The chain is built from TRBV29-1 and TRBJ2-1, with D unresolved. The V end lost 3 bases, the J end lost 10 bases, and 10 bases lay between the germline ends. The germline gives CDR1 SQVTM, CDR2 ANQGSEA. The CDR3 sequence is 11 residues long. This CDR3 reads CSVEVVQEQFF. The CDR3 DNA sequence: TGCAGCGTTGAGGTAGTCCAGGAGCAGTTCTTC.

In this sample, this clonotype turned up many times. The chain carries TRBV20-1 and TRBJ2-2, with D perhaps TRBD1 (5 bases). In germline, CDR1 is DFQATT, CDR2 SNEGSKA (reference sequence). CDR3 length: 14 amino acids. V lost 0 bases, J lost 2 bases, and 7 bases lay in between. This CDR3 is CSAREDSNTGELFF. The DNA for the CDR3 is TGCAGTGCTAGAGAAGACAGTAACACCGGGGAGCTGTTTTTT.

This clonotype appeared many times. This chain connects TRBV9 to TRBJ1-2; TRBD1 aligns across 8 bases. Germline CDR1 SGDLS, CDR2 YYNGEE. With 0 bases clipped from V and 6 bases from J, the junction kept 7 bases outside the gene matches. The CDR3 consists of 15 residues. The CDR3 DNA is TGTGCCAGCAGCGTAGCAAGGGACAGGCCCCATGGCTACACCTTC. Encoded protein: CASSVARDRPHGYTF.

This clonotype was counted a few times. The genes are TRBV29-1 and TRBJ2-3; tentative D call: TRBD2 (5 bases). This CDR3 is built from 12 residues. V lost 4 bases to trimming and J lost 4 bases, with 9 bases between them. Germline CDR1 SQVTM, CDR2 ANQGSEA. CDR3 sequence: CSVVKEADTQYF. CDR3 nucleotide sequence: TGCAGCGTTGTCAAGGAGGCAGATACGCAGTATTTT.

This clonotype was counted at least ten times. CDR3 region: CASREEPNPNYGYTF. The CDR3 coding sequence is TGTGCCAGCAGGGAGGAGCCGAACCCTAACTATGGCTACACCTTC. This chain joins TRBV2 and TRBJ1-2; D remains unclear. Germline V gene data show CDR1 as SNHLY and CDR2 as FYNNEI. The V and J ends lost 6 bases and 0 bases respectively, with 14 bases between them. This CDR3 region has 15 residues.

This clonotype was seen ten or more times. V is TRBV20-1 and J is TRBJ2-4; 9 nucleotides agree with TRBD1. J lost 3 bases, V lost 0 bases, and 6 bases had no gene match. Germline CDR1 reads DFQATT; CDR2 reads SNEGSKA (reference sequence). There are 16 residues in the CDR3. CDR3 nucleotide sequence: TGCAGTGCTAGAGATGGGGGACAGGGAGACAAAAACATTCAGTACTTC. Protein sequence: CSARDGGQGDKNIQYF.

This chain joins TRBV9 and TRBJ1-4; 8 bases agree with TRBD1. The germline V gene encodes CDR1 SGDLS and CDR2 YYNGEE. The junction had 2 bases not matched to a gene; V was cut back by 0 bases and J by 13 bases. The CDR3 loop spans 12 amino acids. The CDR3 protein is CASSVGGTGLFF. In nucleotides, the CDR3 is TGTGCCAGCAGCGTAGGGGGGACAGGACTGTTTTTT.

In this sample, this clonotype turned up a few times. The chain is built from TRBV20-1 and TRBJ1-1; the D gene is possibly TRBD1 (6 bases). The CDR3 length is 15 residues. V lost 3 bases, J lost 5 bases, and 19 bases lay in between. Germline V gives CDR1 DFQATT, CDR2 SNEGSKA (reference sequence). CDR3 in amino acids: CSARMDGGGKTEAFF. CDR3 coding DNA: TGCAGTGCTAGGATGGACGGAGGGGGGAAAACTGAAGCTTTCTTT.

This clonotype was picked up many times. The J gene is TRBJ1-2, the V gene TRBV4-3; tentatively, D is TRBD1 (5 bases). The germline V and J ends were trimmed by 1 base and 3 bases, with 12 bases remaining between them. The CDR3 is made up of 15 amino acids. Germline CDR1 and CDR2: LGHNA and YSLEER. CDR3 bases: TGCGCCAGCAGCCAAGCACTCGCGGGGGACTATGGCTACACCTTC. Amino acid sequence: CASSQALAGDYGYTF.

Of note for this clonotype: Its ends do not fully match the called genes, so a read error is possible. The rearrangement uses TRBV18 and TRBJ2-2, with a possible D match to TRBD2 (6 bases). The CDR3 has 15 amino acids. The germline V gene encodes CDR1 KGHSH and CDR2 LQKENI. The CDR3 region has the DNA TGTGCCAGCTCACCGTCGGGCGGGAACACCAGGGAGCCGTTTTTT. It specifies CASSPSGGNTREPFF.

The table lists this clonotype with many counts. V usage is TRBV12-3 or TRBV12-4 and J usage is TRBJ2-3, with TRBD2 matching over 14 bases. The CDR3 contains 20 residues. The V and J ends lost 4 bases and 0 bases, in that order; junction bases with no gene match: 12. CDR3 nucleotide sequence: TGTGCCAGCAGTTCCCTTAAGGGACTAGCGGGAGTAGGAAGCACAGATACGCAGTATTTT. It translates to CASSSLKGLAGVGSTDTQYF.